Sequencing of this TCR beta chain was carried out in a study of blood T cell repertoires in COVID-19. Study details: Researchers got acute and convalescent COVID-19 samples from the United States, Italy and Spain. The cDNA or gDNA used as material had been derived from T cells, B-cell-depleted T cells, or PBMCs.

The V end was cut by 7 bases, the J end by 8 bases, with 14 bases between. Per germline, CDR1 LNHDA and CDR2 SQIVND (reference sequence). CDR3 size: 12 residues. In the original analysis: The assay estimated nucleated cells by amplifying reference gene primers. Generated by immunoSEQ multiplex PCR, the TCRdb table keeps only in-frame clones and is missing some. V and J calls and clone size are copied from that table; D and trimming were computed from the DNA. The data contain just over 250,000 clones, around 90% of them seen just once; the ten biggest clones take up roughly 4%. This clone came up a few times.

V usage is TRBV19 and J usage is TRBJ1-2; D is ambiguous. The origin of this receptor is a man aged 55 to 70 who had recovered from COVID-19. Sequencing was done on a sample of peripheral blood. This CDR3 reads CASNMAVGGYTF. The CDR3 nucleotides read TGTGCCAGTAACATGGCGGTCGGAGGCTACACCTTC.